The 19 T cell receptor beta chains below were found in one sample sequenced in a study of blood T cell repertoires in COVID-19. Repertoires were generated with immunoSEQ multiplex PCR, while TCRdb's copy carries only in-frame clones and drops some. The sample lists fewer than 110,000 clones; 80% to 95% were seen once. Sequenced input: peripheral blood. These receptors came from a man aged 50 to 59 with active COVID-19.

The chain joins TRBV7-9 to TRBJ2-3; D call uncertain. The V end was cut by 1 base, the J end by 4 bases, with 6 bases between. The CDR3 is 13 residues long. Germline assignment: CDR1 SEHNR and CDR2 FQNEAQ (reference sequence). CDR3 sequence (DNA): TGTGCCAGCAGCTTAGATCTTCCAGATACGCAGTATTTT. Amino acids: CASSLDLPDTQYF.

This clone has only one observation. V gene TRBV28 combines with J gene TRBJ2-4, with D possibly being TRBD2 (5 bases). Germline V gives CDR1 MDHEN, CDR2 SYDVKM. V lost 3 bases and J 6 bases, leaving 15 bases between the germline ends. The CDR3 covers 15 residues. The CDR3 region is CASSLPGNQGNIQYF. Here the CDR3 DNA reads TGTGCCAGCAGTTTGCCCGGGAATCAAGGAAACATTCAGTACTTC.

V gene TRBV7-8 combines with J gene TRBJ2-2; 8 nucleotides match TRBD2. The junction had 7 bases not matched to a gene; V was cut back by 4 bases and J by 3 bases. This CDR3 has 16 residues. Germline assignment: CDR1 SGHVS and CDR2 FQNEAQ. The CDR3 sequence is CASSSSSGLDTGELFF. In nucleotides, the CDR3 is TGTGCCAGCAGCTCCTCTAGCGGGTTAGACACCGGGGAGCTGTTTTTT.

The V and J genes are TRBV7-9 and TRBJ2-7, with 9 nucleotides matching TRBD2. The CDR3 is made up of 14 amino acids. Germline trimming cut 3 bases from V and 0 bases from J; bases unmatched to any gene: 0. Germline CDR1 and CDR2: SEHNR and FQNEAQ (reference sequence). CDR3 sequence reads: CASSFSGSSYEQYF. In DNA form, the CDR3 reads TGTGCCAGCAGCTTTAGCGGGAGCTCCTACGAGCAGTACTTC.

V is TRBV7-8 and J is TRBJ2-7; D is perhaps TRBD1 (9 bases). V dropped 0 bases and J dropped 4 bases, with 28 bases sitting between them. Germline V lookup: CDR1 SGHVS, CDR2 FQNEAQ. The CDR3 has 20 residues. CDR3 DNA: TGTGCCAGCAGCTTAGCGCGCGGGACAGGGTACCAGCGGGAGAGGTACGAGCAGTACTTC. Protein sequence: CASSLARGTGYQRERYEQYF. Supplemented by reference TRBV7-8 and TRBJ2-7, the full variable domain reads GAGVSQSPRYKVAKRGQDVALRCDPISGHVSLFWYQQALGQGPEFLTYFQNEAQLDKSGLPSDRFFAERPEGSVSTLKIQRTQQEDSAVYLCASSLARGTGYQRERYEQYFGPGTRLTVT.

The chain employs TRBV9 and TRBJ2-5; TRBD2 agrees at 14 bases. The J segment lost 1 base and the V segment lost 3 bases, leaving 5 bases of the junction unmatched. Germline CDR1 SGDLS, CDR2 YYNGEE. The CDR3 is made up of 17 amino acids. CDR3 nucleotide sequence: TGTGCCAGCAGCGCCGGGACTAGCGGGGGCCTCCAAGAGACCCAGTACTTC. Translated: CASSAGTSGGLQETQYF. Full variable domain (rest looked up from reference TRBV9 and TRBJ2-5): DSGVTQTPKHLITATGQRVTLRCSPRSGDLSVYWYQQSLDQGLQFLIQYYNGEERAKGNILERFSAQQFPDLHSELNLSSLELGDSALYFCASSAGTSGGLQETQYFGPGTRLLVL.

The chain is built from TRBV15 and TRBJ1-1, with D tentatively TRBD1 (6 bases). Trimming shortened V by 5 bases and J by 3 bases, and 13 bases separated the two germline ends. Germline CDR1 reads LNHNV; CDR2 reads YYDKDF (reference sequence). The CDR3 is made up of 14 amino acids. This chain's CDR3 is CATSRMDRHTEAFF. Here the CDR3 DNA reads TGTGCCACCAGCCGGATGGACAGACACACTGAAGCTTTCTTT.

The chain employs TRBV28 and TRBJ2-4; possible D gene TRBD1, 6 bases. The germline V and J ends were trimmed by 3 bases and 6 bases, with 12 bases remaining between them. The V gene's germline CDR1 is MDHEN and CDR2 SYDVKM. This CDR3 spans 14 amino acids. As DNA, the CDR3 is TGTGCCAGCAGTTTTCGAGGACAGATAAACATTCAGTACTTC. This sequence encodes CASSFRGQINIQYF.

The chain is built from TRBV18 and TRBJ1-1; tentative D call: TRBD1 (5 bases). The germline V gene has CDR1 KGHSH and CDR2 LQKENI. V dropped 1 base and J dropped 1 base, with 10 bases sitting between them. The CDR3 contains 15 residues. CDR3 nucleotides: TGTGCCAGCTCACCACTAAAGACAGAGAACACTGAAGCTTTCTTT. It is translated as CASSPLKTENTEAFF.

This CDR3 is CASSLGLAVNNEQFF. The CDR3 nucleotides are TGTGCCAGCAGTTTAGGACTAGCGGTAAACAATGAGCAGTTCTTC. This chain uses TRBV28 with TRBJ2-1; 10 positions agree with TRBD2. Germline CDR1 and CDR2: MDHEN and SYDVKM. The V segment lost 2 bases and the J segment 5 bases; nucleotides outside the gene matches: 3. This CDR3 comprises 15 residues.

The DNA of the CDR3 is TGTGCCAGCAGTTTCTCACAGGGAGTGTCCCGCACAGATACGCAGTATTTT. Encoded protein: CASSFSQGVSRTDTQYF. V gene TRBV27 combines with J gene TRBJ2-3; possibly TRBD1 for D (6 bases). Germline V gene sequence: CDR1 MNHEY, CDR2 SMNVEV (reference sequence). The CDR3 sequence is 17 residues long. V dropped 3 bases and J dropped 1 base, with 17 bases sitting between them.

As DNA, the CDR3 is TGTGCCATCAGTGTCCAGGGGGCCTACGAGCAGTACTTC. Protein product: CAISVQGAYEQYF. The gene calls are TRBV10-3 and TRBJ2-7, with 7 positions matching TRBD1. V trimming: 4 bases; J trimming: 2 bases; junction bases outside the gene matches: 2. This CDR3 has 13 residues. Germline values: CDR1 ENHRY, CDR2 SYGVKD.

The chain combines TRBV28 with TRBJ2-7, with D possibly matching TRBD2 (6 bases). Trimming pared 3 bases from V and 4 bases from J, leaving 16 bases between. The length of the CDR3 is 15 residues. Per germline, CDR1 MDHEN and CDR2 SYDVKM. The CDR3 region is CASSFLSSGSYEQYF. CDR3 DNA sequence: TGTGCCAGCAGTTTTTTGTCCAGCGGGTCGTACGAGCAGTACTTC.

The chain couples TRBV4-2 to TRBJ2-6; unclear D gene. This CDR3 region has 17 residues. Trimming shortened V by 0 bases and J by 2 bases, and 11 bases separated the two germline ends. The germline CDR1 and CDR2 sequences are LGHNA and YNFKEQ. CDR3 in amino acids: CASSQDSGLTGANVLTF. As DNA, the CDR3 is TGTGCCAGCAGCCAAGATTCTGGGCTAACTGGGGCCAACGTCCTGACTTTC.

The rearrangement joins TRBV5-5 to TRBJ1-4; D gene unclear. Trimming took 4 bases from V and 5 from J, leaving 15 bases between them. CDR3 length: 15 residues. Germline V gene lookup returns CDR1 SGHKS and CDR2 YYEKEE (reference sequence). CDR3 loop: CASSRDIQKNEKLFF. CDR3 DNA sequence: TGTGCCAGCAGCCGTGATATCCAGAAAAATGAAAAACTGTTTTTT. Variable domain in full (rest from reference TRBV5-5 and TRBJ1-4): DAGVTQSPTHLIKTRGQQVTLRCSPISGHKSVSWYQQVLGQGPQFIFQYYEKEERGRGNFPDRFSARQFPNYSSELNVNALLLGDSALYLCASSRDIQKNEKLFFGSGTQLSVL.

The J gene is TRBJ1-1, the V gene TRBV27; D is possibly TRBD1 (5 bases). There are 17 residues in the CDR3. CDR1 is MNHEY, CDR2 SMNVEV, per germline (reference sequence). V was trimmed by 3 bases and J by 5 bases, leaving 22 bases between them. The CDR3 protein is CASSFSAVLLRGTEAFF. CDR3 nucleotide sequence: TGTGCCAGCAGTTTCTCTGCGGTCCTCCTCCGGGGGACTGAAGCTTTCTTT.

This clone showed up just once. This chain links TRBV7-9 with TRBJ2-1; TRBD1 is a possible D gene (7 bases). Trimming cost V 3 bases and J 4 bases, with 13 bases left between them. Looked up from germline, CDR1 is SEHNR and CDR2 is FQNEAQ (reference sequence). This CDR3 contains 15 residues. The CDR3 bases are TGTGCCAGCAGCTTCTTCAGGGGGACTTACAATGAGCAGTTCTTC. Protein: CASSFFRGTYNEQFF.

This clone was recorded once. This chain links TRBV12-3 or TRBV12-4 with TRBJ2-7; 9 positions agree with TRBD2. The J segment lost 2 bases and the V segment lost 6 bases, leaving 2 bases of the junction unmatched. The CDR3 extends over 13 amino acids. The CDR3 loop reads CASRLAGTYEQYF. The CDR3 nucleotides read TGTGCCAGCAGGCTAGCGGGGACCTACGAGCAGTACTTC.

The chain couples TRBV5-8 to TRBJ1-5, with TRBD1 identical over 7 bases. After removal of 4 bases from V and 0 bases from J, the junction contained 7 bases not matched to a gene. The CDR3 contains 16 residues. Germline-derived CDR1 and CDR2 are SGHTS and YDEGEE. CDR3 loop: CASSRRQGYSNQPQHF. CDR3 nucleotide sequence: TGTGCCAGCAGCCGACGACAGGGCTATAGCAATCAGCCCCAGCATTTT.